These 2 T cell receptor beta chains share one sample of origin, sequenced in a study of blood T cell repertoires in COVID-19. Some clones are missing from TCRdb's copy, which holds only in-frame ones; the method was immunoSEQ multiplex PCR. The sample contains under 350,000 clones, around 90% of which appear only once. Source material: peripheral blood. Receptors were obtained from a man over 45 with acute or convalescent COVID-19.

J is TRBJ2-1 and V is TRBV11-1; perhaps TRBD2 as D (5 bases). V was cut by 5 bases and J by 9 bases, with 17 bases left in between. The V gene's germline CDR1 is SGHAT and CDR2 FQDESV (reference sequence). This CDR3 has 14 amino acids. CDR3 loop: CASSTRTAGIEQFF. CDR3 nucleotides: TGTGCCAGCAGCACTCGGACGGCGGGTATTGAGCAGTTCTTC. Full variable domain (missing parts from reference TRBV11-1 and TRBJ2-1): EAEVAQSPRYKITEKSQAVAFWCDPISGHATLYWYRQILGQGPELLVQFQDESVVDDSQLPKDRFSAERLKGVDSTLKIQPAELGDSAMYLCASSTRTAGIEQFFGPGTRLTVL.

The V gene is TRBV6-1, the J gene TRBJ1-1; no clear D. Germline V lookup: CDR1 MNHNS, CDR2 SASEGT. This CDR3 has 13 residues. Trimming removed 0 bases at V and 8 bases at J, with 10 bases between. The CDR3 nucleotides read TGTGCCAGCAGTGAAGCAGGGCGGGGAGAAGCTTTCTTT. As protein: CASSEAGRGEAFF.